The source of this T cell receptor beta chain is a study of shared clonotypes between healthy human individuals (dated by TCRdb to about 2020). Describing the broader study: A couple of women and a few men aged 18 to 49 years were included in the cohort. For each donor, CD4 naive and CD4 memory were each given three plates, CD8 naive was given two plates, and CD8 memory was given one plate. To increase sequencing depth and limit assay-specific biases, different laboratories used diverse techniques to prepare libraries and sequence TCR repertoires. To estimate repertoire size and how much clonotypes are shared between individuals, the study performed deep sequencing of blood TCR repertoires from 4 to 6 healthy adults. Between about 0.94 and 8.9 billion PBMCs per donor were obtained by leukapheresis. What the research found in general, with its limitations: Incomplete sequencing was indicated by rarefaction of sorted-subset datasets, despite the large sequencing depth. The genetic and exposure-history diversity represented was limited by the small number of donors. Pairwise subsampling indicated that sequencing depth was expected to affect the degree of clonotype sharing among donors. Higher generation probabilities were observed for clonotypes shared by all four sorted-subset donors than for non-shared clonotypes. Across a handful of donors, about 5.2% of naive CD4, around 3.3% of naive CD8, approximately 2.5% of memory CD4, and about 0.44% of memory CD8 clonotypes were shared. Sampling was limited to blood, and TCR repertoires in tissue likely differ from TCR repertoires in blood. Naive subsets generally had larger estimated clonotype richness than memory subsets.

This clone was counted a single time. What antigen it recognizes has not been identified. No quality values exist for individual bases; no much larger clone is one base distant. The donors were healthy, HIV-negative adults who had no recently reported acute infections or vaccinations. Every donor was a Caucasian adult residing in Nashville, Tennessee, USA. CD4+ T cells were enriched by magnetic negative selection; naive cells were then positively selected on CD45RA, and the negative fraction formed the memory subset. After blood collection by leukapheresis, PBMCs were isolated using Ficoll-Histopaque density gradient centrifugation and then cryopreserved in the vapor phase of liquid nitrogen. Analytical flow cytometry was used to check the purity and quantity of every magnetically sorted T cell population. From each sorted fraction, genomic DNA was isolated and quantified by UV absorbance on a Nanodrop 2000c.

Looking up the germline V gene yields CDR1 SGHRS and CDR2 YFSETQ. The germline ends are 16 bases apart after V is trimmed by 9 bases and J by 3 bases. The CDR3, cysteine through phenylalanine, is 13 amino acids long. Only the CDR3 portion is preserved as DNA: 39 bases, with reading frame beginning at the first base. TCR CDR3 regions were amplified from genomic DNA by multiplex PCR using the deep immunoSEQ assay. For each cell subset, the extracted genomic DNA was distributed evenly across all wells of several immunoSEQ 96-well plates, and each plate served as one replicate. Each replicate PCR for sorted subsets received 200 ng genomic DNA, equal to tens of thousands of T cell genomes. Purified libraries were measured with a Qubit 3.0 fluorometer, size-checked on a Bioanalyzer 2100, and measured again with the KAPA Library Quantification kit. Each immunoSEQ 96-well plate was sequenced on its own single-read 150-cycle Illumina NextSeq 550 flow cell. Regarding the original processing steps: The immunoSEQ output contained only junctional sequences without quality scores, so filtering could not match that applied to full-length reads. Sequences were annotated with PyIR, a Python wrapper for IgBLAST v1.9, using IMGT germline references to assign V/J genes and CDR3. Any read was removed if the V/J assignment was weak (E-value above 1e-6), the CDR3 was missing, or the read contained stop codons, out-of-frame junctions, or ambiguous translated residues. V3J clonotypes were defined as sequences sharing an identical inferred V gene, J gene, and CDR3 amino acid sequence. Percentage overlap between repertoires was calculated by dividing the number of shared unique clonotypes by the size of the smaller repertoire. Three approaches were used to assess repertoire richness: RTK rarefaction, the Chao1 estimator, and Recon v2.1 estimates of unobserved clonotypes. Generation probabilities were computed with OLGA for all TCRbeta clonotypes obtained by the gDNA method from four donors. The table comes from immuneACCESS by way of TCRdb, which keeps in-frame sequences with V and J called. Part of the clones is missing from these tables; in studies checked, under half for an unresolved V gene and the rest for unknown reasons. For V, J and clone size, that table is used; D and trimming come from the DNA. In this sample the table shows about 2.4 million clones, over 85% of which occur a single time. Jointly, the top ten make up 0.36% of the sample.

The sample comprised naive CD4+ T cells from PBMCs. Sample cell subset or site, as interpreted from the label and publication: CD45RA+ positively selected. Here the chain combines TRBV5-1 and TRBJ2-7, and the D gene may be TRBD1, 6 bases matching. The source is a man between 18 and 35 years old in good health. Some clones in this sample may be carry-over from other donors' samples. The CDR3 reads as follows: CATRQDHFYEQYF. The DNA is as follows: TGCGCCACCAGACAGGATCACTTCTACGAGCAGTACTTC.